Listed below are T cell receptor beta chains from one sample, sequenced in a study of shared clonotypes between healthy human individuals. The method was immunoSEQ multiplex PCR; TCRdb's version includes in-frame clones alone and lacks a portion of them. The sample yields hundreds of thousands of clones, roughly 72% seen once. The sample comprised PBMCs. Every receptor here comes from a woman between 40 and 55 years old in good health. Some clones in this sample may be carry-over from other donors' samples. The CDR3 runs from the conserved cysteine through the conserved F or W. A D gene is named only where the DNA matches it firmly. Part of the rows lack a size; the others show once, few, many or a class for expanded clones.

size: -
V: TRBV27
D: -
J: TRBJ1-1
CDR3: CASSSLLTGNTEAFF
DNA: TGTGCCAGCAGCTCTCTCCTGACAGGGAACACTGAAGCTTTCTTT

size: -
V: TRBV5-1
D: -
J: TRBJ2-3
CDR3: CASSLLGSWDTQYF
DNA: TGCGCCAGCAGCTTGTTGGGGAGCTGGGATACGCAGTATTTT

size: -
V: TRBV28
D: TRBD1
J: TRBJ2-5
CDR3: CASSFLVTGVQETQYF
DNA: TGTGCCAGCAGTTTCCTGGTGACAGGGGTTCAAGAGACCCAGTACTTC

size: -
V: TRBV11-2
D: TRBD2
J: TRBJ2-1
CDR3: CASSLGRGGPSVVHNEQFF
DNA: TGTGCCAGCAGCTTAGGACGGGGAGGGCCCTCTGTGGTTCACAATGAGCAGTTCTTC

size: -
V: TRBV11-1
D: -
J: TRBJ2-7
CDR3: CASSSRQKSSYEQYF
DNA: TGTGCCAGCAGCTCGCGACAGAAGAGCTCCTACGAGCAGTACTTC

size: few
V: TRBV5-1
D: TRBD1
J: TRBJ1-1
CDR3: CASSGQGGETEAFF
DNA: TGCGCCAGCAGCGGACAGGGTGGAGAAACTGAAGCTTTCTTT

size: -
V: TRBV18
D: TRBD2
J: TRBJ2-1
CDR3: CASSPVASGSDTDEQFF
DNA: TGTGCCAGCTCACCAGTGGCTAGCGGGAGTGATACAGATGAGCAGTTCTTC

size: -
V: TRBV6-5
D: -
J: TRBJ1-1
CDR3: CASSPPLTGATEAFF
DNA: TGTGCCAGCAGTCCCCCTTTAACAGGAGCCACTGAAGCTTTCTTT

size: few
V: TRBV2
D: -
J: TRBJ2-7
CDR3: CASSGLRGVYEQYF
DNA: TGTGCCAGCAGTGGGCTAAGGGGGGTCTACGAGCAGTACTTC

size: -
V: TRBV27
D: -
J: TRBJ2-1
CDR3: CASSLGGPPYNEQFF
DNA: TGTGCCAGCAGTTTGGGGGGCCCCCCCTACAATGAGCAGTTCTTC

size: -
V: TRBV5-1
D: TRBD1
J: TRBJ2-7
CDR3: CASSLALRTGLAYEQYF
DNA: TGCGCCAGCAGCTTGGCCCTAAGGACAGGGTTAGCCTACGAGCAGTACTTC